Below are 10 T cell receptor beta chains sequenced from a single sample in a study of cytomegalovirus exposure and HLA in healthy donors. Primers for the PCR totalled 60 Vbeta and 13 Jbeta. Sequencing was performed with immunoSEQ multiplex PCR; in TCRdb, only in-frame clones are kept and a portion is missing. The sample consists of 100,000 to 150,000 clones, 77% of them appearing once. What was sequenced was PBMCs. These receptors originate from a woman aged 40 to 55 in good health and CMV-seropositive.

This clone was detected a few times. DNA of the CDR3: TGCGCCAGCAGCTTTTCGGTTACCGGGGAGCTGTTTTTT. Protein sequence: CASSFSVTGELFF. The chain carries TRBV5-1 and TRBJ2-2; the D is unclear. Per the germline V gene, CDR1 is SGHRS and CDR2 is YFSETQ. The CDR3 extends over 13 amino acids. V was cut by 2 bases and J by 5 bases, with 7 bases left in between.

The chain recombines TRBV5-1 with TRBJ2-1; D might be TRBD2 (5 bases). The V and J ends lost 5 bases and 5 bases respectively, with 11 bases between them. Per the germline V gene, CDR1 is SGHRS and CDR2 is YFSETQ. The CDR3 loop spans 13 amino acids. The CDR3 here is CASRGWGDNEQFF. CDR3 coding DNA: TGCGCCAGCAGGGGGTGGGGAGACAATGAGCAGTTCTTC.

This chain uses TRBV4-1 with TRBJ2-1, with unresolved D. CDR3 size: 16 residues. V lost 0 bases and J lost 0, with 9 bases in between. Germline CDR1 MGHRA, CDR2 YSYEKL. CDR3 bases: TGCGCCAGCAGCCAAGATAGTACGGTCTCCTACAATGAGCAGTTCTTC. Amino acid sequence: CASSQDSTVSYNEQFF.

The J gene is TRBJ2-1, the V gene TRBV2; TRBD2 agrees at 8 bases. The trim removed 7 bases at V and 3 bases at J, leaving 5 bases unmatched. The CDR3 totals 14 residues. The germline V gene has CDR1 SNHLY and CDR2 FYNNEI. The CDR3 nucleotides are TGTGCCAGCATAATTAGCGGGGTCTACAATGAGCAGTTCTTC. Translated: CASIISGVYNEQFF.

A remark on this clone: Other DNA sequences within the sample encode an identical CDR3. J is TRBJ2-1 and V is TRBV5-1; unclear D gene. Trimming took 4 bases from V and 0 from J, leaving 11 bases between them. Germline V gene lookup returns CDR1 SGHRS and CDR2 YFSETQ. The CDR3 extends over 15 amino acids. The CDR3 DNA sequence: TGCGCCAGCAGCCTAGACGGTAGCTCCTACAATGAGCAGTTCTTC. As protein: CASSLDGSSYNEQFF.

This sequence joins TRBV10-3 and TRBJ2-7; TRBD2 matches at 16 bases. Germline-derived CDR1 and CDR2 are ENHRY and SYGVKD. Losses at the gene ends were 7 bases for V and 2 bases for J; bases not matched to a gene: 11. The CDR3 is 18 amino acids. Here the CDR3 reads CAITQAGLAGGGPYEQYF. DNA of the CDR3: TGTGCCATCACCCAGGCGGGACTAGCGGGAGGGGGCCCCTACGAGCAGTACTTC.

This chain joins TRBV20-1 and TRBJ2-1; D not certain. Deletions cut 5 bases from V and 4 bases from J, with 6 bases between. This CDR3 is built from 11 residues. The germline V gene has CDR1 DFQATT and CDR2 SNEGSKA (reference sequence). The CDR3 DNA reads TGCAGTGCTTACAATTACAATGAGCAGTTCTTC. Protein product: CSAYNYNEQFF.

The chain carries TRBV6-6 and TRBJ1-6; tentatively, D is TRBD1 (6 bases). The CDR3 has 15 residues. Between the trimmed V and J ends, which lost 5 bases and 9 bases, there was a span of 17 bases. Germline CDR1 MNHNY, CDR2 SVGAGI (reference sequence). DNA for the CDR3: TGTGCCAGCAGTGTTGAAGGGGGAACTGGTTCACCCCTCCACTTT. It is translated as CASSVEGGTGSPLHF.

CDR3 in amino acids: CASSSLTTGPTEAFF. The CDR3 DNA reads as TGTGCCAGCAGCTCGTTAACGACAGGGCCTACTGAAGCTTTCTTT. The chain combines TRBV5-4 with TRBJ1-1; 7 bases match TRBD1. Germline V gene lookup returns CDR1 SGHNT and CDR2 YYREEE (reference sequence). This CDR3 contains 15 residues. J lost 5 bases, V lost 3 bases, and 10 bases had no gene match. Drawing the rest from reference TRBV5-4 and TRBJ1-1, the complete variable domain is ETGVTQSPTHLIKTRGQQVTLRCSSQSGHNTVSWYQQALGQGPQFIFQYYREEENGRGNFPPRFSGLQFPNYSSELNVNALELDDSALYLCASSSLTTGPTEAFFGQGTRLTVV.

The chain recombines TRBV5-1 with TRBJ1-4, with TRBD1 matching 8 bases. CDR1 and CDR2 from the germline V gene are SGHRS and YFSETQ. The CDR3 runs to 16 residues. Losses at the gene ends were 1 base for V and 8 bases for J; bases not matched to a gene: 10. As DNA, the CDR3 is TGCGCCAGCAGCTTGTCCCCGGGACAGGCCGGAGAAAAACTGTTTTTT. Translation: CASSLSPGQAGEKLFF.